The 14 T cell receptor beta chains presented below share a single source sample, sequenced in a study of cytomegalovirus exposure and HLA in healthy donors. The PCR had 60 Vbeta and 13 Jbeta primers. Method: immunoSEQ multiplex PCR; TCRdb's copy keeps in-frame clones and lacks some. The sample yields about 140,000 clones, of which the top ten take up approximately 0.88%. The specimen sequenced was PBMCs. The source is a male donor in good health and CMV-seronegative.

The V call is TRBV7-9, the J call TRBJ2-5; unclear D gene. The CDR3 consists of 11 residues. Trimming removed 4 bases at V and 3 bases at J, with 3 bases between. Germline CDR1 reads SEHNR; CDR2 reads FQNEAQ (reference sequence). The CDR3 sequence: CASSSEETQYF. DNA for the CDR3: TGTGCCAGCAGCTCAGAAGAGACCCAGTACTTC.

This chain connects TRBV19 to TRBJ2-2, with D possibly TRBD1 on 6 matching bases. The CDR3 totals 16 residues. Trimming left V 3 bases short and J 3 bases short, with 14 bases between. Germline lookup yields CDR1 LNHDA and CDR2 SQIVND (reference sequence). The CDR3 DNA sequence: TGTGCCAGTAGTATGAGGGGGACACCAGACACCGGGGAGCTGTTTTTT. Amino acid sequence: CASSMRGTPDTGELFF.

V gene TRBV29-1 combines with J gene TRBJ2-7, with D unclear. The ends were cut back, 0 bases at V and 3 bases at J, with 9 bases in the middle. This CDR3 region has 13 residues. Germline values: CDR1 SQVTM, CDR2 ANQGSEA. This chain's CDR3 is CSVEDAVGYEQYF. The DNA for the CDR3 is TGCAGCGTTGAAGATGCGGTGGGCTACGAGCAGTACTTC.

J is TRBJ1-1 and V is TRBV30; perhaps TRBD1 as D (6 bases). Germline V gene sequence: CDR1 GTSNPN, CDR2 SVGIG (reference sequence). The CDR3 has 13 residues. V lost 4 bases and J 1 base, leaving 10 bases between the germline ends. The CDR3 here is CAWIRGGNTEAFF. CDR3 DNA: TGTGCCTGGATCCGAGGGGGGAACACTGAAGCTTTCTTT.

The chain links TRBV11-2 to TRBJ1-1, with D possibly matching TRBD1 (5 bases). Per the germline V gene, CDR1 is SGHAT and CDR2 is FQNNGV. This CDR3 region has 13 residues. The germline V and J ends were trimmed by 5 bases and 0 bases, with 7 bases remaining between them. CDR3 sequence: CASSRQLNTEAFF. For the CDR3, the DNA is TGTGCCAGCAGCCGACAGCTGAACACTGAAGCTTTCTTT.

The CDR3 spells CASSPEGPSNQPQHF. CDR3 bases: TGTGCCAGCTCACCAGAGGGTCCCAGCAATCAGCCCCAGCATTTT. V gene TRBV18 combines with J gene TRBJ1-5, with no clear D. CDR3 length equals 15 residues. Germline V gene lookup returns CDR1 KGHSH and CDR2 LQKENI. Trimming shortened V by 2 bases and J by 1 base, and 9 bases separated the two germline ends.

Here the CDR3 DNA reads TGTGCCAGCAGCCTTAGCGAAAGGTCCGAGCAGTACTTC. Residues: CASSLSERSEQYF. V and J are TRBV11-1 and TRBJ2-5; D may be TRBD2 (5 bases). The J call may be faulty, since TRBJ2-7 better matches the DNA end. CDR1 and CDR2 from the germline V gene are SGHAT and FQDESV (reference sequence). This CDR3 is built from 13 residues.

The chain joins TRBV4-2 to TRBJ2-2; D not certain. CDR3 length equals 13 residues. CDR1 LGHNA and CDR2 YNFKEQ come from the germline V gene. V was clipped by 1 base and J by 10 bases, with 10 bases between them. DNA of the CDR3: TGTGCCAGCAGCCAAGGAGAAGTCCTGGAGCTGTTTTTT. Residues: CASSQGEVLELFF.

The rearrangement uses TRBV7-2 and TRBJ1-1, with unresolved D. Germline V CDR1 and CDR2: SGHTA, FQGNSA. The CDR3 is made up of 14 amino acids. The V and J ends lost 5 bases and 4 bases respectively, with 14 bases between them. CDR3 sequence: CASSAIRGSTEAFF. The CDR3 bases are TGTGCCAGCAGCGCAATCAGAGGTAGCACTGAAGCTTTCTTT.

V usage is TRBV9 and J usage is TRBJ2-7, with 12 positions matching TRBD2. Germline lookup yields CDR1 SGDLS and CDR2 YYNGEE. V lost 0 bases to trimming and J lost 2 bases; unmatched junction nucleotides: 3. The CDR3 length is 16 residues. DNA of the CDR3: TGTGCCAGCAGCGTAGGTTCTAGCGGGAGGGCCTACGAGCAGTACTTC. Amino acids: CASSVGSSGRAYEQYF.

The rearrangement joins TRBV30 to TRBJ2-3, with a weak D call TRBD1 (5 bases). CDR1 GTSNPN and CDR2 SVGIG come from the germline V gene (reference sequence). With 1 base removed from V and 2 bases from J, the gap between germline ends came to 16 bases. CDR3 size: 16 residues. The CDR3 loop reads CAWSGATLGHTDTQYF. The CDR3 DNA reads as TGTGCCTGGAGTGGAGCGACTTTGGGGCACACAGATACGCAGTATTTT.

The rearrangement links TRBV27 to TRBJ1-3, with D perhaps matching TRBD1 (6 bases). Germline V gives CDR1 MNHEY, CDR2 SMNVEV (reference sequence). Trimming shortened V by 6 bases and J by 3 bases, and 15 bases separated the two germline ends. This CDR3 has 15 amino acids. The CDR3 coding sequence is TGTGCCAGCAGCCGACTACAGGGTGTTGGAAACACCATATATTTT. This gives the protein CASSRLQGVGNTIYF.

The chain's CDR3 is CASGGGNGANVLTF. The CDR3 nucleotides read TGCGCCAGCGGCGGGGGTAATGGGGCCAACGTCCTGACTTTC. This chain connects TRBV10-2 to TRBJ2-6, with 7 positions matching TRBD2. In germline, CDR1 is WSHSY, CDR2 SAAADI. The V and J ends lost 8 bases and 3 bases, in that order; junction bases with no gene match: 4. The CDR3 contains 14 residues.

A remark on this clone: This specimen includes other DNA sequences encoding the same CDR3. V usage is TRBV2 and J usage is TRBJ1-5, with 7 bases lining up with TRBD1. The CDR3 contains 16 residues. Germline assignment: CDR1 SNHLY and CDR2 FYNNEI. Trimming took 5 bases from V and 0 from J; bases not matched to a gene: 7. The CDR3 DNA follows: TGTGCCAGCAGTCGGGACAGAACATATAGCAATCAGCCCCAGCATTTT. Residues: CASSRDRTYSNQPQHF.